A selection of T cell receptor beta chains follows, all from one sample in a study of cytomegalovirus exposure and HLA in healthy donors. Clones were sequenced by immunoSEQ multiplex PCR, and TCRdb holds only the in-frame ones, with some missing. Here the sample table reports tens of thousands of clones. Sample: PBMCs. These receptors came from a woman in her thirties or forties in good health and CMV-seronegative. CDR3s include the opening cysteine and the closing phenylalanine or tryptophan. The D gene is left open where the match is weak.

TRBV18	TRBD1	TRBJ2-5	TGTGCCAGCTCACCACCGTGGGACAGAGAGACCCAGTACTTC	CASSPPWDRETQYF
TRBV6-1	.	TRBJ1-3	TGTGCCAGCAGAGACCCCGGGATAAACACCATATATTTT	CASRDPGINTIYF
TRBV30	.	TRBJ1-3	TGTGCCTGGAGTGTAACGGCTGGAAACACCATATATTTT	CAWSVTAGNTIYF
TRBV7-9	TRBD1	TRBJ1-1	TGTGCCAGCAGCTTACCGCGGCTGGGACAGGCAGAAGGAGCTTTCTTT	CASSLPRLGQAEGAFF
TRBV7-2	TRBD1	TRBJ1-3	TGTGCCAGCAGCTACGGCCGGGACAGTCGGTTCTTCGGAAACACCATATATTTT	CASSYGRDSRFFGNTIYF
TRBV28	TRBD2	TRBJ2-2	TGTGCCAGCAGTACGAAATTCCTAGCGGGAGGAACCGGGGAGCTGTTTTTT	CASSTKFLAGGTGELFF
TRBV7-2	.	TRBJ2-7	TGTGCCAGCAGCGAACGCCGGACAGCCTCCTACGAGCAGTACTTC	CASSERRTASYEQYF
TRBV29-1	TRBD1	TRBJ1-2	TGCAGCGTTGAAGATCGGGGCCGGAATAACAGGGGAGATCACTATGGCTACACCTTC	CSVEDRGRNNRGDHYGYTF
TRBV27	TRBD2	TRBJ2-3	TGTGCCAGCAGTTTCGCGACTAGCGGGAGAGGGGATACGCAGTATTTT	CASSFATSGRGDTQYF
TRBV4-3	.	TRBJ2-7	TGCGCCAGCAGCCAAGATCCGGGAGAAGGTTCGCACGAGCAGTACTTC	CASSQDPGEGSHEQYF
TRBV6-6	.	TRBJ2-1	TGTGCCAGCAGTTACATCCTAGATCCTAACAATGAGCAGTTCTTC	CASSYILDPNNEQFF
TRBV28	.	TRBJ1-5	TGTGCCAGCAGTTTATCCGTGAGGGCCCAGCATTTT	CASSLSVRAQHF
TRBV5-1	.	TRBJ2-2	TGCGCCAGCAGCTTGGCCAGGGGGGCCGGGGAGCTGTTTTTT	CASSLARGAGELFF
TRBV29-1	.	TRBJ2-7	TGCAGCGTTGAAGCCAGGGCAGGGGGGTACGAGCAGTACTTC	CSVEARAGGYEQYF
TRBV28	.	TRBJ2-7	TGTGCCAGCAGTTCTCCCCATACAGGGTTGGGCTCCTACGAGCAGTACTTC	CASSSPHTGLGSYEQYF
TRBV19	.	TRBJ1-2	TGTGCCAGTGGGGGCAGGTGGGATGGCTACACCTTC	CASGGRWDGYTF
TRBV18	TRBD1	TRBJ2-7	TGTGCCAGCTCTCGGAAGGGGGCCGAGCAGTACTTC	CASSRKGAEQYF
TRBV5-4	.	TRBJ1-1	TGTGCCAGCAGCTTGTCCACGGGGTACCGAGGTGAAGCTTTCTTT	CASSLSTGYRGEAFF
TRBV28	TRBD1	TRBJ1-5	TGTGCCAGCACCGGCGATGGACAGGGGAAGTTTCATGGCAATCAGCCCCAGCATTTT	CASTGDGQGKFHGNQPQHF
TRBV9	.	TRBJ1-3	TGTGCCAGCAGCATAAATCCGGGGAGATTTGGAAACACCATATATTTT	CASSINPGRFGNTIYF
TRBV4-3	.	TRBJ1-3	TGCGCCAGCAGCCAAGATCCTTCGGGATCCGGAAACACCATATATTTT	CASSQDPSGSGNTIYF
TRBV9	.	TRBJ2-1	TGTGCCAGCAGCGTTGGGGAGGACAATGAGCAGTTCTTC	CASSVGEDNEQFF
TRBV9	TRBD2	TRBJ2-3	TGTGCCAGCAGCGTAACTAGCGGTCGGCAGTATTTT	CASSVTSGRQYF
TRBV7-9	.	TRBJ2-6	TGTGCCAGCAGCCGTCTTGGAGCTTCAAACTCTGGGGCCAACGTCCTGACTTTC	CASSRLGASNSGANVLTF
TRBV29-1	TRBD1	TRBJ2-7	TGCAGCGCAGGGGGGGGACAGGGGGCTTTTGGGCAGTACTTC	CSAGGGQGAFGQYF
TRBV28	.	TRBJ1-1	TGTGCCAGCGGAGGACAGTCACTGAACACTGAAGCTTTCTTT	CASGGQSLNTEAFF
TRBV7-9	.	TRBJ1-2	TGTGCCAGCAGCTCCCGTGCTGGTGAGGGAGGCTACACCTTC	CASSSRAGEGGYTF
TRBV19	TRBD2	TRBJ2-1	TGTGCCAGTAGTACGGGTAGACTAGCGGGATCCTACAATGAGCAGTTCTTC	CASSTGRLAGSYNEQFF
TRBV5-1	.	TRBJ1-1	TGCGCCAGCAGCTTGGGCGGGAACACTGAAGCTTTCTTT	CASSLGGNTEAFF
TRBV6-1	.	TRBJ1-5	TGTGCCAGCAGACCCGGACAGAGCAATCAGCCCCAGCATTTT	CASRPGQSNQPQHF
TRBV27	.	TRBJ1-5	TGTGCCAGCAGTTTGGCCGGGGGGAGCAATCAGCCCCAGCATTTT	CASSLAGGSNQPQHF
TRBV7-9	.	TRBJ2-7	TGTGCCAGCAGCTTCTCAGGTGTACCTCCCAGGCTCTACGAGCAGTACTTC	CASSFSGVPPRLYEQYF
TRBV9	TRBD1	TRBJ2-3	TGTGCCAGCAGCGAAGGCGGAGGGGACAGGGCGGAATGGGGGACAGATACGCAGTATTTT	CASSEGGGDRAEWGTDTQYF
TRBV6-1	.	TRBJ1-5	TGTGCCAGCAGGGAGGGATCCGAAAGCCCCCAGCATTTT	CASREGSESPQHF
TRBV5-1	.	TRBJ1-1	TGCGCCAGCAGGGTGGCAGGGGATGCCACTGAAGCTTTCTTT	CASRVAGDATEAFF
TRBV29-1	TRBD1	TRBJ1-2	TGCAGCGTTGGAGGGGGCTCAGGAGCTAACTATGGCTACACCTTC	CSVGGGSGANYGYTF
TRBV29-1	.	TRBJ1-1	TGCAGCGCTGACACCGGAGCTGAAGCTTTCTTT	CSADTGAEAFF
TRBV27	.	TRBJ2-5	TGTGCCAGCAGTTTATATCGTCAAGAGACCCAGTACTTC	CASSLYRQETQYF
TRBV5-1	.	TRBJ2-7	TGCGCCAGCAGCTTGTCACCTAACTACGAGCAGTACTTC	CASSLSPNYEQYF
TRBV5-1	.	TRBJ1-3	TGCGCCAGCAGCTTGGAGCCGGGCTCTGGAAACACCATATATTTT	CASSLEPGSGNTIYF
TRBV12-5	.	TRBJ1-1	TGTGCTAGTGGTTTGGTACCAGGGAACACTGAAGCTTTCTTT	CASGLVPGNTEAFF
TRBV19	.	TRBJ2-7	TGTGCCAGTAGTATTGGACTTACCTACGAGCAGTACTTC	CASSIGLTYEQYF
TRBV18	.	TRBJ1-2	TGTGCCACCCAGGACGGGAGCTATGGCTACACCTTC	CATQDGSYGYTF
TRBV28	TRBD1	TRBJ1-2	TGTGCCAGCAGTTTCACAGGGGCAGTTGATGGCTACACCTTC	CASSFTGAVDGYTF
TRBV9	TRBD1	TRBJ1-2	TGTGCCAGCAGTTCTCAAGTCGGAGGGACAGGGGCTGGCTACACCTTC	CASSSQVGGTGAGYTF
TRBV5-5	.	TRBJ1-2	TGTGCCAGCAGTACCTCGTCAAACTCTGGCTACACCTTC	CASSTSSNSGYTF